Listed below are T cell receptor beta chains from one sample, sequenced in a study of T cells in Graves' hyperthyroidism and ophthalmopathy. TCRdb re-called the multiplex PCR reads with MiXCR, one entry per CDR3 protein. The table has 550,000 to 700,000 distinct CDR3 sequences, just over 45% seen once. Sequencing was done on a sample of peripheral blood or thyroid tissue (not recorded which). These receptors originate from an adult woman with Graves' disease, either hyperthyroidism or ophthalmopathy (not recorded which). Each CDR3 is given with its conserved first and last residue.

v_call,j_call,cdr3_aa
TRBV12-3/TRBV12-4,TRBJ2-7,CATGLAGGNEQYF
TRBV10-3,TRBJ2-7,CAIDGQGAYEQYF
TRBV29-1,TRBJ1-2,CSVDGGHYGYTF
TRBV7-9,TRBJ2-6,CASGGANVLTF
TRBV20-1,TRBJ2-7,CSARKVNEQYF
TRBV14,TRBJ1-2,CASSQDQLVGGYTF
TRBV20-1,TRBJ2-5,CSASQQGETQYF
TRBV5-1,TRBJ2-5,CASSFQGTGIGKTQYF
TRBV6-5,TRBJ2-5,CASSRASGRPDLGETQYF
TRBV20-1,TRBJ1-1,CSARTQGRVTEAFF
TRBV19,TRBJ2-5,CASSALTGTGQETQYF
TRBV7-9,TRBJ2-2,CASSLAPVGELFF
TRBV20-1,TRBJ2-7,CSAVPSGVYEQYF
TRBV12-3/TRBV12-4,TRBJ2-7,CASSEAVSYEQYF
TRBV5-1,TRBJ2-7,CASGLSTGPEQYF
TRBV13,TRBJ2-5,CASSLVGASETQYF
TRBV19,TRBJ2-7,CASSISEREDHEQYF
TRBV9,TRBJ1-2,CASSKNRVSNYGYTF
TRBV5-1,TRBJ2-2,CASSWREGNTGELSW
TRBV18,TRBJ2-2,CASSTIDTGELFF
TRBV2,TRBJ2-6,CASSLRGGPGANVLTF
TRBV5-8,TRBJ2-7,CASSSWDGSEQYF
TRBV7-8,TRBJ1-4,CASSSSGQGEKLFF
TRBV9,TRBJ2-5,CASSEGDRYSNQPQYF
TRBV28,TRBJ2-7,CASNDRGGSAWDEQYF
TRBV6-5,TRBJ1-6,CASSYEGSPLHF
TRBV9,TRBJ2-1,CASSVGGRGAYNEQFF
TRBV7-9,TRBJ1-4,CASSGGQGRFTEKLFF
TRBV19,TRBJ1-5,CASSLPDPDQPQHF